Listed below are T cell receptor beta chains from one sample, sequenced in a study of T cell changes during pregnancy in multiple sclerosis. Clones were sequenced by immunoSEQ multiplex PCR, and TCRdb holds only the in-frame ones, with some missing. Of under 75,000 clones detected, around 93% appear once; the ten largest clones hold 3.2%. The sample here was CD8+ T cells from peripheral blood mononuclear cells, taken in the second trimester of pregnancy. These receptors originate from a female donor with multiple sclerosis, enrolled in a pregnancy study. Each CDR3 is given with its conserved first and last residue. D genes are given only for firm matches. Where a row states a size, it is once, few, many or the class of an expanded clone; other rows omit it.

CDR3 length	V gene	J gene	D gene	clone size	CDR3 protein	CDR3 DNA
14	TRBV27	TRBJ1-5	.	.	CASSFSGTGQPQHF	TGTGCCAGCAGTTTTTCAGGTACGGGGCAGCCCCAGCATTTT
13	TRBV27	TRBJ2-7	.	.	CASNLGHSYEQYF	TGTGCCAGCAATTTAGGGCACTCCTACGAGCAGTACTTC
14	TRBV29-1	TRBJ2-2	TRBD1	once	CSVVPGQGSGELFF	TGCAGCGTTGTCCCAGGACAGGGGTCCGGGGAGCTGTTTTTT
15	TRBV30	TRBJ2-2	.	.	CAWSVFGSDTGELFF	TGTGCCTGGAGTGTATTCGGGAGTGACACCGGGGAGCTGTTTTTT
17	TRBV4-3	TRBJ2-2	TRBD2	.	CASSQAEASGTPGELFF	TGCGCCAGCAGCCAAGCCGAGGCTAGCGGGACCCCCGGGGAGCTGTTTTTT
18	TRBV7-8	TRBJ1-2	TRBD1	.	CASSLYTGGRRANYGYTF	TGTGCCAGCAGCTTGTATACAGGGGGCAGAAGAGCTAACTATGGCTACACCTTC
17	TRBV4-3	TRBJ2-1	.	once	CASSQEFGEKRYNEQFF	TGCGCCAGCAGCCAAGAATTTGGAGAGAAGCGGTACAATGAGCAGTTCTTC
16	TRBV6-4	TRBJ1-1	TRBD1	.	CASSDSPGQGAREAFF	TGTGCCAGCAGTGACTCGCCGGGACAGGGAGCTAGGGAAGCTTTCTTT
15	TRBV4-1	TRBJ2-7	.	once	CASSQGSGRSYEQYF	TGCGCCAGCAGCCAAGGCAGCGGTCGTTCCTACGAGCAGTACTTC
14	TRBV4-1	TRBJ1-1	.	.	CASSQEGGYTEAFF	TGCGCCAGCAGCCAAGAGGGGGGATACACTGAAGCTTTCTTT
18	TRBV6-4	TRBJ1-2	.	.	CASSDRVNLGYEEAGYTF	TGTGCCAGCAGTGACAGAGTCAACCTTGGATATGAGGAGGCCGGCTACACCTTC
12	TRBV6-5	TRBJ1-1	.	few	CASSVRGDEAFF	TGTGCCAGCAGTGTCAGGGGTGATGAAGCTTTCTTT
16	TRBV2	TRBJ2-1	TRBD1	.	CASSEPPGQGNNEQFF	TGTGCCAGCAGCGAACCCCCGGGACAGGGGAACAATGAGCAGTTCTTC
11	TRBV19	TRBJ1-1	.	.	CASSLNTEAFF	TGTGCCAGTTCTCTGAACACTGAAGCTTTCTTT
16	TRBV9	TRBJ2-1	TRBD2	.	CASSVGLAGSYNEQFF	TGTGCCAGCAGCGTGGGACTAGCAGGCTCCTACAATGAGCAGTTCTTC
11	TRBV29-1	TRBJ1-2	.	few	CSVGAIDTFYF	TGCAGCGTTGGGGCTATCGACACCTTCTACTTC
13	TRBV6-1	TRBJ1-2	.	.	CASSEQKRDGYTF	TGTGCCAGCAGTGAACAGAAGCGGGATGGCTACACCTTC
18	TRBV11-1	TRBJ2-1	.	.	CASSWGWERVDSYNEQFF	TGTGCCAGCAGCTGGGGCTGGGAGCGGGTAGACTCCTACAATGAGCAGTTCTTC
13	TRBV10-3	TRBJ2-3	TRBD2	.	CAISDPTSGEQYF	TGTGCCATCAGTGATCCCACTAGCGGAGAGCAGTATTTT
12	TRBV6-1	TRBJ2-7	.	.	CASRQYSYEQYF	TGTGCGAGCAGACAGTACTCCTACGAGCAGTACTTC
16	TRBV6-1	TRBJ1-3	.	.	CASSEALAGSGNTIYF	TGTGCCAGCAGTGAAGCGCTAGCGGGGTCTGGAAACACCATATATTTT
14	TRBV27	TRBJ1-2	TRBD1	.	CASRVPGTGHGYTF	TGTGCCAGCAGGGTTCCGGGGACAGGTCACGGCTACACCTTC
16	TRBV30	TRBJ1-1	TRBD1	few	CAWFDRVSMVNTEAFF	TGTGCCTGGTTTGACAGGGTGAGCATGGTAAACACTGAAGCTTTCTTT
14	TRBV30	TRBJ1-1	TRBD1	.	CAWSVGTGPTEAFF	TGTGCCTGGAGTGTAGGGACAGGGCCCACTGAAGCTTTCTTT
16	TRBV9	TRBJ2-7	.	.	CASSVDPKDSHYEQYF	TGTGCCAGCAGCGTAGACCCCAAGGACAGCCACTACGAGCAGTACTTC
16	TRBV10-1	TRBJ2-1	TRBD2	.	CASSESSSGSLNEQFF	TGCGCCAGCAGTGAGTCGAGCAGCGGGAGCCTGAATGAGCAGTTCTTC
15	TRBV6-5	TRBJ1-4	.	.	CASSYAGSANEKLFF	TGTGCCAGCAGTTACGCAGGATCGGCTAATGAAAAACTGTTTTTT
14	TRBV11-2	TRBJ2-7	.	.	CASSSPRGPKEQYF	TGTGCCAGCAGCTCCCCCAGAGGCCCTAAAGAGCAGTACTTC
15	TRBV11-2	TRBJ1-1	.	.	CASSLVLASNTEAFF	TGTGCCAGCAGCTTAGTACTAGCTTCGAACACTGAAGCTTTCTTT
17	TRBV27	TRBJ1-1	TRBD1	.	CASSSKTPTGIRTEAFF	TGTGCCAGCAGTTCCAAAACCCCGACAGGGATTAGGACTGAAGCTTTCTTT
15	TRBV14	TRBJ1-3	.	.	CASSQDPVPGNTIYF	TGTGCCAGCAGCCAAGATCCGGTCCCTGGAAACACCATATATTTT
15	TRBV30	TRBJ2-2	TRBD2	.	CAWLTSGANTGELFF	TGTGCCTGGTTGACTAGCGGGGCGAACACCGGGGAGCTGTTTTTT
14	TRBV10-2	TRBJ1-2	.	.	CASSESGGQDGYTF	TGCGCCAGCAGTGAGTCTGGGGGCCAGGATGGCTACACCTTC
18	TRBV9	TRBJ2-1	TRBD2	.	CASSGDPLTSGRYNEQFF	TGTGCCAGCAGCGGCGACCCCCTGACTAGCGGGAGGTATAATGAGCAGTTCTTC
16	TRBV29-1	TRBJ2-1	TRBD2	.	CSVEGASGRYYNEQFF	TGCAGCGTTGAGGGGGCTAGCGGGAGGTACTACAATGAGCAGTTCTTC
13	TRBV27	TRBJ2-3	.	.	CASSFQTGLGQYF	TGTGCCAGCAGTTTCCAAACAGGGTTGGGGCAGTATTTT
15	TRBV6-1	TRBJ2-7	.	.	CASSERSGRNYEQYF	TGTGCCAGCAGTGAACGGTCAGGGCGAAACTACGAGCAGTACTTC
15	TRBV7-6	TRBJ2-1	TRBD1	.	CASSLESGQGNEQFF	TGTGCCAGCAGCTTAGAATCGGGACAGGGAAATGAGCAGTTCTTC
15	TRBV7-6	TRBJ2-1	TRBD2	.	CASSFEAGGAGEQFF	TGTGCCAGCAGCTTCGAAGCGGGAGGGGCGGGTGAGCAGTTCTTC
15	TRBV9	TRBJ2-5	.	.	CASSAEDTKKETQYF	TGTGCCAGCAGCGCGGAAGACACCAAAAAAGAGACCCAGTACTTC
14	TRBV2	TRBJ2-7	TRBD1	.	CASSWGTGSYEQYF	TGTGCCAGCAGTTGGGGGACAGGGTCCTACGAGCAGTACTTC
16	TRBV2	TRBJ2-3	.	.	CASSEGGPWVSDTQYF	TGTGCCAGCAGTGAAGGTGGGCCTTGGGTTTCAGATACGCAGTATTTT
13	TRBV29-1	TRBJ1-1	TRBD1	.	CSAPGQTNTEAFF	TGCAGCGCCCCGGGACAGACTAACACTGAAGCTTTCTTT
18	TRBV25-1	TRBJ2-2	TRBD2	.	CASTTASGRARNTGELFF	TGTGCCAGCACCACCGCTAGCGGGAGGGCCAGGAACACCGGGGAGCTGTTTTTT
14	TRBV27	TRBJ1-2	TRBD1	.	CASSSDRGLYGYTF	TGTGCCAGCAGTTCGGACAGGGGACTCTATGGCTACACCTTC
15	TRBV18	TRBJ1-1	.	.	CASSPGTDGYSSAFF	TGTGCCAGCTCACCAGGTACCGACGGATACAGTTCGGCTTTCTTT
16	TRBV7-9	TRBJ1-6	TRBD1	.	CASSLGTGGSYSPLHF	TGTGCCAGCAGCTTAGGGACAGGGGGTTCTTATTCACCCCTCCACTTT
14	TRBV29-1	TRBJ1-2	.	.	CSVDGDTGPGGYTF	TGCAGCGTTGATGGGGACACAGGGCCCGGTGGCTACACCTTC
16	TRBV27	TRBJ2-7	TRBD2	once	CASSTPSGLAGNEQYF	TGTGCCAGCAGCACCCCCTCGGGACTAGCGGGCAACGAGCAGTACTTC
14	TRBV6-5	TRBJ2-4	.	.	CASSLQGAKNIQYF	TGTGCCAGCAGTTTACAGGGAGCCAAAAACATTCAGTACTTC
18	TRBV4-1	TRBJ2-7	TRBD2	once	CASSQLGLAGGISYEQYF	TGCGCCAGCAGCCAATTGGGACTAGCGGGAGGAATCTCCTACGAGCAGTACTTC